A selection of T cell receptor beta chains follows, all from one sample in a study of T cell responses to AZD1222 COVID-19 vaccine. The protocol was immunoSEQ multiplex PCR, while the TCRdb copy is restricted to in-frame clones and leaves out a portion. The sample holds approximately 130,000 clones, around 83% seen once. Specimen: peripheral blood, collected 28 days after the second AZD1222 dose. These receptors came from an adult who received the AZD1222 COVID-19 vaccine. Each CDR3 is given with its conserved first and last residue. A D gene is named only where the DNA matches it firmly. The size entry is marked missing in some rows and otherwise reads once, few, many or a size class.

NA TRBJ1-2 NA TRBV24-1 CATSESGSDGYTF TGTGCCACCAGTGAGTCGGGCTCTGATGGCTACACCTTC
NA TRBJ2-7 few TRBV2 CASRETGNPYEQYF TGTGCCAGCAGGGAAACAGGGAATCCCTACGAGCAGTACTTC
NA TRBJ2-7 NA TRBV5-1 CASSLGGMSYEQYF TGCGCCAGCAGCTTGGGAGGGATGTCCTACGAGCAGTACTTC
NA TRBJ1-1 NA TRBV12-3/TRBV12-4 CASSGVEAFF TGTGCCAGCAGCGGGGTGGAAGCTTTCTTT
NA TRBJ1-1 few TRBV7-9 CASSLARLTEAFF TGTGCCAGCAGCTTAGCTCGACTCACTGAAGCTTTCTTT
TRBD1 TRBJ1-6 NA TRBV5-1 CASSSGQDSPLHF TGCGCCAGCAGCTCAGGACAGGATTCACCCCTCCACTTT
NA TRBJ2-3 once TRBV5-1 CASSLTGRGTDTQYF TGCGCCAGCAGCCTGACAGGGAGGGGCACAGATACGCAGTATTTT
TRBD2 TRBJ2-1 NA TRBV6-2/TRBV6-3 CASSPSFLAGGLSYNEQFF TGTGCCAGCAGTCCATCCTTCCTAGCGGGGGGTCTCTCCTACAATGAGCAGTTCTTC
NA TRBJ1-1 few TRBV5-6 CASSLGWQRMNTEAFF TGTGCCAGCAGCTTGGGTTGGCAGAGAATGAACACTGAAGCTTTCTTT
NA TRBJ1-2 NA TRBV28 CASSLFGGQEDGYTF TGTGCCAGCAGTTTATTCGGGGGACAAGAAGATGGCTACACCTTC
NA TRBJ2-7 NA TRBV13 CASSLNSLYEQYF TGTGCCAGCAGCTTAAACAGCCTATACGAGCAGTACTTC
NA TRBJ1-2 NA TRBV6-5 CASSYGDSSYGYTF TGTGCCAGCAGTTACGGAGACAGCTCCTATGGCTACACCTTC
NA TRBJ2-2 once TRBV11-2 CASSFGARSRTGELFF TGTGCCAGCAGCTTTGGGGCGCGATCGCGGACCGGGGAGCTGTTTTTT
TRBD1 TRBJ1-4 NA TRBV7-2 CASSTHGQGATNEKLFF TGTGCCAGCAGCACACACGGACAGGGCGCAACTAATGAAAAACTGTTTTTT
TRBD2 TRBJ2-2 NA TRBV11-3 CASSPAGGGGELFF TGTGCCAGCAGCCCCGCGGGGGGTGGCGGGGAGCTGTTTTTT
TRBD1 TRBJ2-3 few TRBV6-2/TRBV6-3 CASSPPGQDTDTQYF TGTGCCAGCAGTCCCCCGGGACAGGACACAGATACGCAGTATTTT
TRBD1 TRBJ1-5 NA TRBV19 CASDRGSNQPQHF TGTGCCAGTGACAGGGGGAGCAATCAGCCCCAGCATTTT
NA TRBJ1-2 NA TRBV5-4 CASSFRTIASGYTF TGTGCCAGCAGCTTCAGGACAATCGCGAGTGGCTACACCTTC
TRBD1 TRBJ1-3 NA TRBV4-3 CASSQTPQGAGGNTIYF TGCGCCAGCAGCCAAACCCCCCAGGGGGCGGGAGGAAACACCATATATTTT
TRBD2 TRBJ2-1 NA TRBV27 CASRTRLAGYNEQFF TGTGCCAGCAGAACGAGACTAGCGGGTTACAATGAGCAGTTCTTC
TRBD1 TRBJ1-5 NA TRBV19 CASSISLGDRANQPQHF TGTGCCAGTAGTATAAGTCTAGGAGACAGGGCCAATCAGCCCCAGCATTTT
NA TRBJ2-7 once TRBV6-5 CASHRRGEQYF TGTGCCAGCCACCGAAGAGGAGAGCAGTACTTC
TRBD2 TRBJ2-3 NA TRBV6-4 CASSRGSGSSDTQYF TGTGCCAGCAGTAGAGGTAGCGGGAGCTCAGATACGCAGTATTTT
NA TRBJ2-7 NA TRBV6-5 CASTSQTSYEQYF TGTGCCAGCACTTCACAGACCTCCTACGAGCAGTACTTC
TRBD1 TRBJ2-7 NA TRBV28 CASSVGTGQSHEQYF TGTGCCAGCAGTGTCGGGACAGGGCAATCCCACGAGCAGTACTTC
NA TRBJ1-3 few TRBV9 CASSVGLGQVNTIYF TGTGCCAGCAGCGTAGGGTTAGGACAAGTGAACACCATATATTTT
NA TRBJ1-2 NA TRBV9 CASSPPGSPNYGYTF TGTGCCAGCAGCCCGCCCGGTTCACCAAACTATGGCTACACCTTC
NA TRBJ2-7 NA TRBV12-3/TRBV12-4 CASSFQGPYEQYF TGTGCCAGCAGTTTTCAGGGCCCCTACGAGCAGTACTTC
NA TRBJ1-4 few TRBV30 CAWSVTRANEKLFF TGTGCCTGGAGTGTCACCCGGGCTAATGAAAAACTGTTTTTT
NA TRBJ1-1 NA TRBV10-3 CAISAREETEAFF TGTGCCATCAGTGCCAGGGAAGAAACTGAAGCTTTCTTT
NA TRBJ1-6 NA TRBV30 CAWSVDGERPLHF TGTGCCTGGAGTGTAGATGGGGAACGGCCCCTCCACTTT
NA TRBJ2-3 NA TRBV3-1/TRBV3-2 CASSQWLDTQYF TGTGCCAGCAGCCAATGGTTGGATACGCAGTATTTT
NA TRBJ1-2 NA TRBV2 CASTEEGANYGYTF TGTGCCAGCACAGAGGAGGGCGCTAACTATGGCTACACCTTC
NA TRBJ1-5 NA TRBV19 CASSLREGNQPQHF TGTGCCAGTTCCCTCCGGGAGGGGAATCAGCCCCAGCATTTT
NA TRBJ1-2 NA TRBV6-1 CASSEAAGYGYTF TGTGCCAGCAGTGAAGCCGCAGGTTATGGCTACACCTTC
NA TRBJ2-3 NA TRBV30 CAWRVLNSGSQYF TGTGCCTGGAGGGTTTTAAACTCCGGATCGCAGTATTTT
TRBD1 TRBJ1-1 once TRBV27 CASSFRQGTEAFF TGTGCCAGCAGTTTTCGACAGGGCACTGAAGCTTTCTTT
TRBD2 TRBJ2-5 NA TRBV6-2/TRBV6-3 CASSPSGTLGVRTQYF TGTGCCAGCAGTCCGAGCGGGACTCTCGGCGTACGGACCCAGTACTTC
NA TRBJ2-3 NA TRBV3-1/TRBV3-2 CASSPWLATSTDTQYF TGTGCCAGCAGCCCCTGGCTAGCGACTAGCACAGATACGCAGTATTTT
NA TRBJ1-2 NA TRBV5-1 CASSLPGIANYGYTF TGCGCCAGCAGCTTACCCGGAATAGCTAACTATGGCTACACCTTC